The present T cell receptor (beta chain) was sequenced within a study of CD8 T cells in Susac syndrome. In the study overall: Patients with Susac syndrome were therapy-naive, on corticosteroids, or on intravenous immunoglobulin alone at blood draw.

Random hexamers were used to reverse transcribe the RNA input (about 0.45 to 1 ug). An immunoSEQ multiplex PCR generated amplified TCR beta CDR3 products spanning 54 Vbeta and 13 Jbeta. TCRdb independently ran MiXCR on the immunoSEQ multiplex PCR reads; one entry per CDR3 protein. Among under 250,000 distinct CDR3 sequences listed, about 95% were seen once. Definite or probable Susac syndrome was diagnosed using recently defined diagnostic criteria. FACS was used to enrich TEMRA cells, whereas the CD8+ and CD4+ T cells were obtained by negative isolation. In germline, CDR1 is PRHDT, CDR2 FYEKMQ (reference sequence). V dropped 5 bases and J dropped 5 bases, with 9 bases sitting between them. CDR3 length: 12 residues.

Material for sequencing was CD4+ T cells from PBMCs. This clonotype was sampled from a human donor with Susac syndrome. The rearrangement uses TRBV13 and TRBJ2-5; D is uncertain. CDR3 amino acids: CASSRSTETQYF. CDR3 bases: TGTGCCAGCAGCCGAAGCACGGAGACCCAGTACTTC.